This TCR beta chain was observed in a study of early T cells in non-severe SARS-CoV-2 infection. The CDR3 totals 14 residues. Germline V gene data show CDR1 as SGHAT and CDR2 as FQNNGV. The V end was cut by 4 bases, the J end by 5 bases, with 12 bases between. TCRdb independently ran MiXCR on the 5' RACE reads; one entry per CDR3 protein. The data show tens of thousands of distinct CDR3 sequences, with roughly 10% seen just once and 2.5% to 3.5% held by the top ten. Sequences were derived from whole blood, sampled at baseline. This TCR was recovered from an adult who was a healthcare worker with PCR-confirmed SARS-CoV-2 infection or an uninfected control (not recorded which). The chain couples TRBV11-2 to TRBJ2-1; D ambiguous. CDR3 DNA: TGTGCCAGCAGCTCCCTCGCCGGCAACAATGAGCAGTTCTTC. It specifies CASSSLAGNNEQFF. The full variable domain, completed using reference TRBV11-2 and TRBJ2-1, is EAGVAQSPRYKIIEKRQSVAFWCNPISGHATLYWYQQILGQGPKLLIQFQNNGVVDDSQLPKDRFSAERLKGVDSTLKIQPAKLEDSAVYLCASSSLAGNNEQFFGPGTRLTVL.